Shown below are 8 T cell receptor beta chains from a single sample sequenced in a study of vaccination and CD4 T cells after COVID-19. Indicated treatment: approximately 10-day PBMC culture with coronavirus spike peptide pools or control peptides (ViraFEST assay). Oncomine TCR Beta short-read sequencing was applied to DNA from cultured CD4+ T cells. TCRdb reanalysed the PCR reads using MiXCR and keeps one entry per CDR3 protein. The sample includes about 29,000 distinct CDR3 sequences, roughly 57% of them seen just once. Their specific antigens are unknown. The source material was CD4+ T cells from blood, cultured in vitro, sampled after SARS-CoV-2 vaccination. The receptors originated from a human donor who received a COVID-19 vaccine.

This chain uses TRBV5-1 with TRBJ1-2; 7 bases map to TRBD1. The ends lost 2 bases at V and 4 bases at J; junction bases unmatched: 8. The CDR3 consists of 15 residues. In germline, CDR1 is SGHRS, CDR2 YFSETQ. CDR3 in amino acids: CASSFRPTGSYGYTF. CDR3 nucleotides: TGCGCCAGCAGCTTCCGACCGACAGGGTCCTATGGCTACACCTTC. Using reference TRBV5-1 and TRBJ1-2 for the parts outside the CDR3, the full variable domain is KAGVTQTPRYLIKTRGQQVTLSCSPISGHRSVSWYQQTPGQGLQFLFEYFSETQRNKGNFPGRFSGRQFSNSRSEMNVSTLELGDSALYLCASSFRPTGSYGYTFGSGTRLTVV.

The gene calls are TRBV24-1 and TRBJ2-3, with 8 bases aligning to TRBD2. CDR3 length equals 16 residues. Germline CDR1 and CDR2: KGHDR and SFDVKD. V shed 5 bases and J 6 bases; nucleotides not matched to a gene: 12. CDR3 sequence reads: CATSAPLGGGGDTQYF. The CDR3 nucleotides are TGTGCCACCAGTGCCCCTCTCGGGGGGGGTGGGGATACGCAGTATTTT.

This chain connects TRBV7-8 to TRBJ2-7, with a tentative D call TRBD2 (6 bases). The V end was cut by 6 bases, the J end by 1 base, with 19 bases between. CDR1 SGHVS and CDR2 FQNEAQ come from the germline V gene. This CDR3 spans 16 amino acids. The CDR3 region has the DNA TGTGCCAGCAGTCAAAGTAGGCGGGGTGGTTCCTACGAGCAGTACTTC. It encodes CASSQSRRGGSYEQYF.

This chain uses TRBV11-3 with TRBJ2-2; D is unresolved. The CDR3 runs to 14 residues. Trimming took 0 bases from V and 5 from J, leaving 7 bases between them. Germline values: CDR1 SGHNT, CDR2 YENEEA. The CDR3 is CASSLESLTGELFF. The CDR3 DNA is TGTGCCAGCAGCTTAGAGAGTCTGACCGGGGAGCTGTTTTTT.

V usage is TRBV2 and J usage is TRBJ1-4; no definite D call. The CDR3 loop spans 14 amino acids. The germline V and J ends were trimmed by 4 bases and 2 bases, with 8 bases remaining between them. Germline CDR1 SNHLY, CDR2 FYNNEI. CDR3 protein: CASSGWRTNEKLFF. CDR3 in DNA: TGTGCCAGCAGTGGGTGGAGGACTAATGAAAAACTGTTTTTT.

This clonotype has a handful of counts. The chain couples TRBV19 to TRBJ1-1; TRBD1 matches at 8 bases. The germline gives CDR1 LNHDA, CDR2 SQIVND (reference sequence). J lost 1 base, V lost 5 bases, and 6 bases had no gene match. This CDR3 region has 15 residues. The CDR3 is CASSARGRGNTEAFF. Written as DNA, the CDR3 is TGTGCCAGTAGTGCCAGGGGGCGCGGGAACACTGAAGCTTTCTTT.

CDR3 DNA: TGTGCCAGCAGCCAAGAAGGGCTAGGGGAAAAACTGTTTTTT. Translation gives CASSQEGLGEKLFF. The chain joins TRBV14 to TRBJ1-4; no reliable D call. Germline V gene sequence: CDR1 SGHDN, CDR2 FVKESK. This CDR3 spans 14 amino acids. Trimming pared 0 bases from V and 8 bases from J, leaving 10 bases between.

The V call is TRBV27, the J call TRBJ2-3, with 10 positions matching TRBD2. Germline V lookup: CDR1 MNHEY, CDR2 SMNVEV (reference sequence). This CDR3 is built from 20 residues. After removal of 4 bases from V and 0 bases from J, the junction contained 16 bases not matched to a gene. Here the CDR3 DNA reads TGTGCCAGCAGTTCTCGAGCGGGGGGGGCTTTGCCCGACAGCACAGATACGCAGTATTTT. Its protein product is CASSSRAGGALPDSTDTQYF.